A single sample is the source of the 9 T cell receptor beta chains below, sequenced in a study of cytomegalovirus exposure and HLA in healthy donors (dated by TCRdb to 2016 to 2017). Libraries were prepared through the immunoSEQ multiplex PCR assay. TCRdb took over this immuneACCESS table, retaining in-frame rearrangements with V and J assigned. Such tables are incomplete; in checked studies, under half of the missing clones stem from an unresolved V gene, and the remainder is unexplained. Across this sample there are 100,000 to 150,000 clones, with around nine tenths seen only once. The top ten clonotypes cover about 1.9% of the sample. Material: PBMCs. Receptors originate from a woman under 30 in good health and CMV-seronegative.

In its sample, this clone was seen once. The chain couples TRBV11-3 to TRBJ1-4; tentatively, D is TRBD1 (5 bases). V was shortened by 3 bases and J by 0 bases, with 14 bases between the two germline ends. From germline, CDR1 is SGHNT and CDR2 YENEEA. CDR3 length: 17 amino acids. CDR3 nucleotides: TGTGCCAGCAGCTTGGGGCGTTGGCATGCAACTAATGAAAAACTGTTTTTT. This sequence encodes CASSLGRWHATNEKLFF. The whole variable domain, remainder taken from reference TRBV11-3 and TRBJ1-4, is EAGVVQSPRYKIIEKKQPVAFWCNPISGHNTLYWYLQNLGQGPELLIRYENEEAVDDSQLPKDRFSAERLKGVDSTLKIQPAELGDSAVYLCASSLGRWHATNEKLFFGSGTQLSVL.

This chain uses TRBV5-1 with TRBJ2-3; 9 bases map to TRBD2. The V gene end was trimmed by 4 bases and the J gene end by 0 bases; junction bases not matched to a gene: 9. Germline values: CDR1 SGHRS, CDR2 YFSETQ. The CDR3 is 17 amino acids. The CDR3 reads CASSPRKTSGSTDTQYF. CDR3 nucleotide sequence: TGCGCCAGCAGCCCTCGAAAGACTAGCGGAAGCACAGATACGCAGTATTTT.

This clone was found a few times. V is TRBV6-5 and J is TRBJ2-7, with D unclear. The CDR3 has 11 residues. Germline-derived CDR1 and CDR2 are MNHEY and SVGAGI. V lost 8 bases and J 2 bases, leaving 7 bases between the germline ends. This chain's CDR3 is CASGRTYEQYF. In DNA, the CDR3 is TGTGCCAGCGGCAGAACCTACGAGCAGTACTTC.

The V call is TRBV5-1, the J call TRBJ2-4, with D possibly TRBD1 on 6 matching bases. The CDR3 extends over 20 amino acids. V was trimmed by 4 bases and J by 0 bases, leaving 26 bases between them. Germline CDR1 reads SGHRS; CDR2 reads YFSETQ. The CDR3 loop is CASSPSGQPPQAIAKNIQYF. CDR3 in DNA: TGCGCCAGCAGCCCCTCCGGACAGCCGCCTCAAGCTATAGCCAAAAACATTCAGTACTTC. The full variable domain, with the rest looked up from reference TRBV5-1 and TRBJ2-4, is KAGVTQTPRYLIKTRGQQVTLSCSPISGHRSVSWYQQTPGQGLQFLFEYFSETQRNKGNFPGRFSGRQFSNSRSEMNVSTLELGDSALYLCASSPSGQPPQAIAKNIQYFGAGTRLSVL.

This chain joins TRBV27 and TRBJ2-7; 7 bases fit TRBD1. CDR1 MNHEY and CDR2 SMNVEV come from the germline V gene (reference sequence). J was trimmed by 1 base and V by 4 bases; bases with no gene match: 7. The CDR3 has 15 residues. CDR3 in amino acids: CASSSLTGMSYEQYF. The CDR3 region has the DNA TGTGCCAGCAGTTCATTGACAGGGATGTCCTACGAGCAGTACTTC.

The chain joins TRBV7-9 to TRBJ2-3; 13 bases are a match to TRBD2. Per the germline V gene, CDR1 is SEHNR and CDR2 is FQNEAQ (reference sequence). Unmatched junction bases numbered 9, after V lost 6 bases and J lost 0 bases. CDR3 length: 18 amino acids. The chain's CDR3 is CASRSPPGLAGSTDTQYF. For the CDR3, the DNA is TGTGCCAGCAGGTCACCCCCGGGACTAGCGGGAAGCACAGATACGCAGTATTTT.

The chain employs TRBV2 and TRBJ2-7; D unresolved. In germline, CDR1 is SNHLY, CDR2 FYNNEI. The V end lost 2 bases, the J end lost 2 bases, and 13 bases lay between the germline ends. CDR3 size: 15 residues. DNA for the CDR3: TGTGCCAGCAGTGAATATCGTCCGCAGACCTACGAGCAGTACTTC. It translates to CASSEYRPQTYEQYF.

This clone appeared once. The rearrangement joins TRBV21-1 to TRBJ2-1; TRBD2, the D gene given by the table, was not confirmed from the DNA. TRBV21-1 constitutes a pseudogene. The CDR3 has 17 residues. The CDR3 spells CASSKIRGGVAGNEQFF. The CDR3 nucleotides read TGTGCCAGCAGCAAAATCCGGGGGGGCGTCGCGGGCAATGAGCAGTTCTTC.

The CDR3 DNA follows: TGTGCCAGCGGCCGAGCGGGAGTCAACTACGAGCAGTACTTC. It translates to CASGRAGVNYEQYF. The V call is TRBV6-5, the J call TRBJ2-7; the match to TRBD2 covers 8 bases. From germline, CDR1 is MNHEY and CDR2 SVGAGI. The CDR3 sequence is 14 residues long. Losses at the gene ends were 8 bases for V and 3 bases for J; bases not matched to a gene: 9.